This T cell receptor beta chain was recorded in a study of identical twins. The table lists this clonotype with many counts. This CDR3 is built from 16 residues. V gave up 6 bases and J gave up 0 bases; unmatched junction bases: 13. Germline-derived CDR1 and CDR2 are DFQATT and SNEGSKA (reference sequence). TCRdb redid the calling of the 5' RACE reads with MiXCR, one entry per CDR3 protein. The sample has roughly 470,000 distinct CDR3 sequences; roughly an eighth are singletons. These records were also assigned to another study, of yellow fever vaccine responses in identical twins.

The V call is TRBV20-1, the J call TRBJ1-1; TRBD1 matches 7 bases. This receptor was identified in a woman aged 18-30 years in good health. Sequencing used CD4+ T cells sorted from blood. In DNA form, the CDR3 reads TGCAGTGCCGCCGCTGAGGGGGCGCGAATGAACACTGAAGCTTTCTTT. Protein sequence: CSAAAEGARMNTEAFF.